This entry features one T cell receptor (beta chain) sequence. Antigen unknown. The data were taken from a study of a mutant IDH1 vaccine in newly diagnosed glioma. Libraries were prepared by immunoSEQ multiplex PCR; TCRdb keeps only in-frame clonotypes and omits some of them. The sample lists tens of thousands of clones; around 83% were seen once. This CDR3 is built from 15 residues. CDR1 and CDR2 from the germline V gene are SEHNR and FQNEAQ (reference sequence). V lost 0 bases to trimming and J lost 4 bases, with 12 bases between them. The sample's time point: week 47, end of study. What each vaccine dose contained was 300 ug of mutant IDH1 20-mer peptide, accompanied by topical imiquimod. Each tumor in the donors was a new WHO grade 3 or 4 astrocytoma, IDH1-mutant and ATRX-lost.

V gene TRBV7-9 combines with J gene TRBJ2-5; possible D gene TRBD2, 5 bases. The sequence was collected from a man aged 30-40 years with glioma. The sample in question was PBMCs, obtained from a glioma patient whose treatment included an IDH1 peptide vaccine. The CDR3 protein is CASSLASGIGETQYF. In DNA, the CDR3 is TGTGCCAGCAGCTTAGCGTCGGGGATCGGAGAGACCCAGTACTTC.